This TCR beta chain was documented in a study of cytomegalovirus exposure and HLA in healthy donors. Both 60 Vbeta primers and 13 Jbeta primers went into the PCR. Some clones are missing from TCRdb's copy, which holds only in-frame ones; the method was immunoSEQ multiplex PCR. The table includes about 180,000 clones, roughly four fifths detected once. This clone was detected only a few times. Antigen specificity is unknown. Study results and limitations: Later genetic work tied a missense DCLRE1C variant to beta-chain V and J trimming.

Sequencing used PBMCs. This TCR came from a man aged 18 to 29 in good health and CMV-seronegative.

CDR3 amino acids: CASSPRTSGRTDEQFF. As DNA, the CDR3 is TGTGCCAGTAGTCCACGGACTAGCGGGAGGACAGATGAGCAGTTCTTC. V usage is TRBV19 and J usage is TRBJ2-1, with 14 bases identical to TRBD2. With 5 bases clipped from V and 8 bases from J, the junction kept 8 bases outside the gene matches. CDR1 is LNHDA, CDR2 SQIVND, per germline (reference sequence). The CDR3 has 16 amino acids.